This T cell receptor (beta chain) was identified during a study of blood T cell repertoires in COVID-19. Study details: Specimens from acute and convalescent COVID-19 originated in the United States, Italy and Spain. PBMCs, B-cell-depleted T cells, or T cells provided the cDNA or gDNA that made up the material.

Original handling: Cell counts per sample came from amplifying reference gene primers. The table came from immunoSEQ multiplex PCR; TCRdb's copy has only in-frame clones and leaves some out. For V, J and clone size, that table is used; D and trimming come from the DNA. The table has about 58,000 clones, approximately 90% seen once. The CDR3 consists of 14 residues. Germline V gene sequence: CDR1 SQVTM, CDR2 ANQGSEA. V was pared by 4 bases and J by 4 bases, with 5 bases of the junction left unmatched. Sequenced sample: peripheral blood. This receptor was identified in a man aged 55 to 70 with acute or convalescent COVID-19. V is TRBV29-1 and J is TRBJ2-1; 9 nucleotides line up with TRBD2. The CDR3 here is CSVVVSGSYNEQFF. The DNA of the CDR3 is TGCAGCGTTGTGGTTAGCGGGAGTTACAATGAGCAGTTCTTC.